Listed below are T cell receptor beta chains from one sample, sequenced in a study of cytomegalovirus exposure and HLA in healthy donors. Some clones are missing from TCRdb's copy, which holds only in-frame ones; the method was immunoSEQ multiplex PCR. This sample's table reports approximately 110,000 clones. Material: PBMCs. These receptors all stem from a man aged 50-59 years in good health and CMV-seronegative. The CDR3 runs from the conserved cysteine through the conserved F or W. D genes are given only for firm matches.

NA,TRBJ1-3,TRBV5-8,TGTGCCAGCAGCTTGGTTGGCAACCGAAACACCATATATTTT,CASSLVGNRNTIYF
NA,TRBJ1-1,TRBV6-5,TGTGCCAGCTCGGATGGGCAGACGGTCACTGAAGCTTTCTTT,CASSDGQTVTEAFF
NA,TRBJ2-6,TRBV19,TGTGCCAGTAGTCCCGGTTTAGCCGTCCTCACTGGGGCCAACGTCCTGACTTTC,CASSPGLAVLTGANVLTF
NA,TRBJ2-1,TRBV7-9,TGTGCCAGCAGGCTCAGGTCGGACTCCTACAATGAGCAGTTCTTC,CASRLRSDSYNEQFF
TRBD1,TRBJ1-2,TRBV19,TGTGCCAGTAGTACAGGGGGACAGGGAGATAACTATGGCTACACCTTC,CASSTGGQGDNYGYTF
NA,TRBJ1-3,TRBV29-1,TGCAGCGTTCGGGGTCCCTCTGGAAACACCATATATTTT,CSVRGPSGNTIYF
TRBD1,TRBJ1-1,TRBV10-3,TGTGCCATCAGCGACCGGACAGGGGCTCCGAACACTGAAGCTTTCTTT,CAISDRTGAPNTEAFF
NA,TRBJ1-2,TRBV18,TGTGCCAGCTTGTCCGCGGCAGGGTCTAACTATGGCTACACCTTC,CASLSAAGSNYGYTF
NA,TRBJ1-2,TRBV19,TGTGCCAGTAGTCCGACGGACAGAGTGAACTATGGCTACACCTTC,CASSPTDRVNYGYTF
NA,TRBJ1-5,TRBV19,TGTGCCGGATCTCTCAGGGGTGGGAATCAGCCCCAGCATTTT,CAGSLRGGNQPQHF
NA,TRBJ1-2,TRBV14,TGTGCCAGCAGCCGGGGGCAGGGGCGGTATGGCTACACCTTC,CASSRGQGRYGYTF
TRBD2,TRBJ2-2,TRBV7-2,TGTGCCAGCAGCCGGGACTACCTCACCGGGGAGCTGTTTTTT,CASSRDYLTGELFF
NA,TRBJ2-5,TRBV18,TGTGCCAGCTCACCGCTAAGGACAGTAACCCAAGAGACCCAGTACTTC,CASSPLRTVTQETQYF
TRBD2,TRBJ2-3,TRBV7-8,TGTGCCAGCAGCTTAGTGCTAGCGGGAAGCACAGATACGCAGTATTTT,CASSLVLAGSTDTQYF
NA,TRBJ2-2,TRBV29-1,TGCAGCGGAAGCGGGAACACCGGGGAGCTGTTTTTT,CSGSGNTGELFF
NA,TRBJ1-2,TRBV7-9,TGTGCCAGCAGCTTAGCTACTACTCACACCTTC,CASSLATTHTF
NA,TRBJ1-4,TRBV9,TGTGCCAGCAGCGTCGGCGCGGCCCTTAATGAAAAACTGTTTTTT,CASSVGAALNEKLFF
NA,TRBJ2-1,TRBV25-1,TGTGCCAGCCGATCCACAGTTTACAATGAGCAGTTCTTC,CASRSTVYNEQFF
NA,TRBJ1-2,TRBV6-5,TGTGCCAGCAGTGAGGAGCGGGGTAACTATGGCTACACCTTC,CASSEERGNYGYTF
NA,TRBJ1-1,TRBV7-3,TGTGCCAGCAGCTTCGGGGGGAACACTGAAGCTTTCTTT,CASSFGGNTEAFF
NA,TRBJ1-2,TRBV5-1,TGCGCCAGCGGGGAGGCAGACGGCTACACCTTC,CASGEADGYTF
TRBD1,TRBJ2-1,TRBV19,TGTGCCAGTAGTATAGATCCCAGAACAGGGGGAAGTTCGTACAATGAGCAGTTCTTC,CASSIDPRTGGSSYNEQFF
NA,TRBJ2-7,TRBV5-1,TGCGCCAGCAGCTTGGCCGGTGGGGAGGACGAGCAGTACTTC,CASSLAGGEDEQYF
TRBD1,TRBJ2-7,TRBV5-1,TGCGCCAGCAGCTTGGTCGGGACAGGAAGGAGCTCCTACGAGCAGTACTTC,CASSLVGTGRSSYEQYF
NA,TRBJ1-4,TRBV6-6,TGTGCCAGCAGCCTCGGGATAAACTACGAGGGTGAAAAACTGTTTTTT,CASSLGINYEGEKLFF
NA,TRBJ2-1,TRBV6-6,TGTGCCAGCTTGGGGGGTGTGAATGAGCAGTTCTTC,CASLGGVNEQFF
NA,TRBJ1-1,TRBV15,TGTGCCACCAGCAGTCAAAGGGGGTCTGAAGCTTTCTTT,CATSSQRGSEAFF
TRBD2,TRBJ2-7,TRBV19,TGTGCCAGTGCTAGCGGGAAGAAGGTAGAGCAGTACTTC,CASASGKKVEQYF
TRBD2,TRBJ2-7,TRBV11-2,TGTGCCAGCAGCCTAAGGACTAGCGGGATATACGAGCAGTACTTC,CASSLRTSGIYEQYF
NA,TRBJ1-2,TRBV5-4,TGTGCCAGCAGCTTGGGGACAGAAGTGTATGGCTACACCTTC,CASSLGTEVYGYTF
TRBD2,TRBJ2-1,TRBV10-2,TGCGCCACCGCGACTAGCGGGAGGGCCACTGAGCAGTTCTTC,CATATSGRATEQFF
TRBD2,TRBJ2-3,TRBV7-2,TGTGCCAGCAGGTCGGGGGGTTCCACAGATACGCAGTATTTT,CASRSGGSTDTQYF
TRBD1,TRBJ1-1,TRBV9,TGTGCCAGCAGCGCCGCCGGGACAGGGCCCAAAACTCAAGCTTTCTTT,CASSAAGTGPKTQAFF
NA,TRBJ1-1,TRBV20-1,TGCAGTGCTCGGACGGAGGCCGGGCCTTTCTTT,CSARTEAGPFF
NA,TRBJ1-2,TRBV2,TGTGCCAGCAGTGTGGGGCTCGGCGATGGCTACACCTTC,CASSVGLGDGYTF
NA,TRBJ2-1,TRBV4-1,TGCGCCAGCAGCCAAGAGCTAGGTAGCGGCCGTTTTCAGTTCTTC,CASSQELGSGRFQFF
NA,TRBJ2-4,TRBV7-2,TGTGCCAGCAGCCACGGGACAACCAAAAACATTCAGTACTTC,CASSHGTTKNIQYF
NA,TRBJ1-5,TRBV7-9,TGTGCCAGCAGCGAGCAGGGAAATCAGCCCCAGCATTTT,CASSEQGNQPQHF
NA,TRBJ1-1,TRBV19,TGTGCCAGTACTTGGTCAGTGAACACTGAAGCTTTCTTT,CASTWSVNTEAFF
TRBD1,TRBJ2-7,TRBV9,TGTGCCAGCAGCACACAGGGGGTTCCCTACGAGCAGTACTTC,CASSTQGVPYEQYF
TRBD1,TRBJ2-7,TRBV5-4,TGTGCCAGCACCCCCAACCCGGGACAGGACGGGCGCGAGCAGTACTTC,CASTPNPGQDGREQYF
TRBD1,TRBJ2-7,TRBV9,TGTGCCAGCAGCGTAGGGACCCAAGGGACAGGGAGGCACGAGCAGTACTTC,CASSVGTQGTGRHEQYF
NA,TRBJ2-7,TRBV19,TGTGCCAGTAGTTTTCGCCCGGGATCCTACGAGCAGTACTTC,CASSFRPGSYEQYF
TRBD1,TRBJ1-2,TRBV7-9,TGTGCCAGCAGCCAAGATCGGGGACAGGGTAATAGAAGCTACACCTTC,CASSQDRGQGNRSYTF
NA,TRBJ1-5,TRBV9,TGTGCCAGCAGCGTAGGAACGGGGGTGGGGCCCCAGCATTTT,CASSVGTGVGPQHF
NA,TRBJ2-3,TRBV27,TGTGCCAGCCGACTTATGGGGGACTCGACAGATACGCAGTATTTT,CASRLMGDSTDTQYF
NA,TRBJ1-1,TRBV7-3,TGTGCCAGCAGCCGGGATATGAACACTGAAGCTTTCTTT,CASSRDMNTEAFF
NA,TRBJ1-5,TRBV6-5,TGTGCCAGCAGTTATAGACAGCCCCAGCATTTT,CASSYRQPQHF
NA,TRBJ2-2,TRBV5-1,TGCGCCAGCAGCTTGCCGCGGGACACCGGGGAGCTGTTTTTT,CASSLPRDTGELFF
NA,TRBJ1-5,TRBV15,TGTGCCACCAGCCTGGACAGAACGGAGCCCCAGCATTTT,CATSLDRTEPQHF